The rows below give T cell receptor beta chains drawn from one sample of a study of CD8+ T cells in alopecia areata. Sequenced by immunoSEQ multiplex PCR; TCRdb stores in-frame clones only, minus some. The profile covers about 130,000 clones, with approximately 49% appearing a single time and about 17% taken by the ten largest. Sequences were derived from CD8+ T cells sorted from blood, sampled at week 0. Receptors originate from a human donor with alopecia areata. CDR3s include the opening cysteine and the closing phenylalanine or tryptophan. Each record gives: CDR3 protein, CDR3 DNA, V gene, clone size, CDR3 length, D gene, J gene. A D gene is named only where the DNA matches it firmly. Clone size is stated in some rows and not others, as once, few, many or a class when expanded.

CDR3 protein: CATSRVTRGAHYGYTF
CDR3 DNA: TGTGCCACCAGCAGAGTGACGCGGGGGGCTCATTATGGCTACACCTTC
V gene: TRBV15
clone size: -
CDR3 length: 16
D gene: -
J gene: TRBJ1-2

CDR3 protein: CASSGGGGSPYEQYF
CDR3 DNA: TGTGCCAGCAGCGGTGGAGGGGGAAGTCCCTACGAGCAGTACTTC
V gene: TRBV7-9
clone size: -
CDR3 length: 15
D gene: -
J gene: TRBJ2-7

CDR3 protein: CATAGQLETQYF
CDR3 DNA: TGTGCCACCGCGGGACAGTTGGAGACCCAGTACTTC
V gene: TRBV6-6
clone size: -
CDR3 length: 12
D gene: -
J gene: TRBJ2-5

CDR3 protein: CASSLAGQGNQPQHF
CDR3 DNA: TGTGCCAGCAGCTTGGCCGGGCAGGGAAATCAGCCCCAGCATTTT
V gene: TRBV5-6
clone size: -
CDR3 length: 15
D gene: -
J gene: TRBJ1-5

CDR3 protein: CASSFLAGDNNEQFF
CDR3 DNA: TGTGCCAGCAGCTTCCTAGCGGGGGATAACAATGAGCAGTTCTTC
V gene: TRBV13
clone size: -
CDR3 length: 15
D gene: TRBD2
J gene: TRBJ2-1

CDR3 protein: CAWSIWEGRSTDTQYF
CDR3 DNA: TGTGCCTGGAGTATCTGGGAGGGGCGATCCACAGATACGCAGTATTTT
V gene: TRBV30
clone size: -
CDR3 length: 16
D gene: TRBD2
J gene: TRBJ2-3

CDR3 protein: CASSFEQKGLTHNEQFF
CDR3 DNA: TGTGCCAGCAGCTTTGAGCAGAAGGGCCTCACCCACAATGAGCAGTTCTTC
V gene: TRBV7-3
clone size: few
CDR3 length: 17
D gene: -
J gene: TRBJ2-1

CDR3 protein: CSVEFWDRTYSDGYTF
CDR3 DNA: TGCAGCGTTGAATTTTGGGACAGGACCTATTCGGATGGCTACACCTTC
V gene: TRBV29-1
clone size: -
CDR3 length: 16
D gene: TRBD1
J gene: TRBJ1-2

CDR3 protein: CASSLGTIRGNTEAFF
CDR3 DNA: TGTGCCAGCAGCTTGGGGACTATCAGGGGGAACACTGAAGCTTTCTTT
V gene: TRBV5-6
clone size: -
CDR3 length: 16
D gene: -
J gene: TRBJ1-1

CDR3 protein: CVVGFSYEQYF
CDR3 DNA: TGTGTGGTGGGGTTTTCCTACGAGCAGTACTTC
V gene: TRBV27
clone size: -
CDR3 length: 11
D gene: -
J gene: TRBJ2-7

CDR3 protein: CASSDGQGDVDTQYF
CDR3 DNA: TGTGCCAGCAGTGATGGGCAGGGGGATGTTGATACGCAGTATTTT
V gene: TRBV25-1
clone size: once
CDR3 length: 15
D gene: TRBD1
J gene: TRBJ2-3

CDR3 protein: CAWSATSQGAGGYTF
CDR3 DNA: TGTGCCTGGAGTGCCACCTCCCAGGGGGCGGGAGGCTACACCTTC
V gene: TRBV30
clone size: once
CDR3 length: 15
D gene: TRBD1
J gene: TRBJ1-2

CDR3 protein: CASSDIKGSSYNEQFF
CDR3 DNA: TGTGCCAGCAGTGACATAAAGGGGAGCTCCTACAATGAGCAGTTCTTC
V gene: TRBV25-1
clone size: -
CDR3 length: 16
D gene: -
J gene: TRBJ2-1

CDR3 protein: CSVQGFAGPSYEQYF
CDR3 DNA: TGCAGCGTCCAGGGGTTTGCGGGGCCCTCCTACGAGCAGTACTTC
V gene: TRBV29-1
clone size: -
CDR3 length: 15
D gene: -
J gene: TRBJ2-7

CDR3 protein: CASSSGSQYEQYF
CDR3 DNA: TGTGCCAGCAGCTCAGGCAGCCAATACGAGCAGTACTTC
V gene: TRBV7-9
clone size: -
CDR3 length: 13
D gene: -
J gene: TRBJ2-7

CDR3 protein: CASSWDRGLVEQYF
CDR3 DNA: TGTGCCAGCAGTTGGGACAGGGGGCTGGTCGAGCAGTACTTC
V gene: TRBV5-6
clone size: -
CDR3 length: 14
D gene: TRBD1
J gene: TRBJ2-7

CDR3 protein: CASSIDGYNEQFF
CDR3 DNA: TGTGCCAGTAGTATCGACGGGTACAATGAGCAGTTCTTC
V gene: TRBV19
clone size: -
CDR3 length: 13
D gene: -
J gene: TRBJ2-1

CDR3 protein: CATWDRATDTQYF
CDR3 DNA: TGTGCCACCTGGGACAGGGCCACAGATACGCAGTATTTT
V gene: TRBV19
clone size: -
CDR3 length: 13
D gene: TRBD1
J gene: TRBJ2-3

CDR3 protein: CASSSSSGVVGELFF
CDR3 DNA: TGTGCCAGCAGCTCCTCTAGCGGGGTAGTCGGGGAGCTGTTTTTT
V gene: TRBV5-4
clone size: -
CDR3 length: 15
D gene: TRBD2
J gene: TRBJ2-2

CDR3 protein: CASSQDRRAGGGEKLFF
CDR3 DNA: TGCGCCAGCAGCCAAGATCGAAGAGCGGGGGGCGGTGAAAAACTGTTTTTT
V gene: TRBV4-1
clone size: few
CDR3 length: 17
D gene: -
J gene: TRBJ1-4

CDR3 protein: CASSQAATDTQYF
CDR3 DNA: TGTGCCAGCAGCCAGGCGGCTACAGATACGCAGTATTTT
V gene: TRBV14
clone size: -
CDR3 length: 13
D gene: -
J gene: TRBJ2-3

CDR3 protein: CASAAGITEAFF
CDR3 DNA: TGTGCCAGCGCGGCAGGGATCACTGAAGCTTTCTTT
V gene: TRBV7-8
clone size: -
CDR3 length: 12
D gene: -
J gene: TRBJ1-1

CDR3 protein: CAIQEENYGYTF
CDR3 DNA: TGTGCCATCCAAGAGGAAAACTATGGCTACACCTTC
V gene: TRBV10-3
clone size: few
CDR3 length: 12
D gene: -
J gene: TRBJ1-2

CDR3 protein: CASSWGFGETQYF
CDR3 DNA: TGTGCCAGCAGCTGGGGGTTCGGGGAGACCCAGTACTTC
V gene: TRBV13
clone size: once
CDR3 length: 13
D gene: -
J gene: TRBJ2-5

CDR3 protein: CASSDRGNLYEQYF
CDR3 DNA: TGTGCCAGTAGTGACAGGGGCAACCTCTACGAGCAGTACTTC
V gene: TRBV19
clone size: few
CDR3 length: 14
D gene: TRBD1
J gene: TRBJ2-7

CDR3 protein: CASSVEKDGF
CDR3 DNA: TGTGCCAGCAGCGTCGAGAAGGACGGCTTC
V gene: TRBV9
clone size: -
CDR3 length: 10
D gene: -
J gene: TRBJ1-2

CDR3 protein: CAWSPVNTEAFF
CDR3 DNA: TGTGCCTGGAGCCCGGTAAACACTGAAGCTTTCTTT
V gene: TRBV30
clone size: -
CDR3 length: 12
D gene: -
J gene: TRBJ1-1

CDR3 protein: CASSQERGELFF
CDR3 DNA: TGTGCCAGCAGCCAAGAGCGAGGGGAGCTGTTTTTT
V gene: TRBV14
clone size: few
CDR3 length: 12
D gene: -
J gene: TRBJ2-2

CDR3 protein: CASSYSLGNTGELFF
CDR3 DNA: TGTGCCAGCAGTTACTCATTGGGCAACACCGGGGAGCTGTTTTTT
V gene: TRBV6-5
clone size: -
CDR3 length: 15
D gene: -
J gene: TRBJ2-2

CDR3 protein: CAWSGVEQGLNYGYTF
CDR3 DNA: TGTGCCTGGAGTGGAGTTGAACAAGGGCTAAACTATGGCTACACCTTC
V gene: TRBV30
clone size: -
CDR3 length: 16
D gene: -
J gene: TRBJ1-2

CDR3 protein: CASDKNTEAFF
CDR3 DNA: TGTGCCAGCGACAAGAACACTGAAGCTTTCTTT
V gene: TRBV2
clone size: -
CDR3 length: 11
D gene: -
J gene: TRBJ1-1

CDR3 protein: CASSLGQGSSYNEQFF
CDR3 DNA: TGTGCCAGCAGCTTGGGACAGGGCAGCTCCTACAATGAGCAGTTCTTC
V gene: TRBV11-2
clone size: -
CDR3 length: 16
D gene: TRBD1
J gene: TRBJ2-1

CDR3 protein: CASSLDGNSNQPQHF
CDR3 DNA: TGTGCCAGCAGTTTAGACGGAAATAGCAATCAGCCCCAGCATTTT
V gene: TRBV27
clone size: once
CDR3 length: 15
D gene: -
J gene: TRBJ1-5

CDR3 protein: CASEGGDYPEAFF
CDR3 DNA: TGTGCCTCAGAAGGGGGAGATTATCCTGAAGCTTTCTTT
V gene: TRBV7-8
clone size: few
CDR3 length: 13
D gene: -
J gene: TRBJ1-1

CDR3 protein: CASSPRLAGGPIGELFF
CDR3 DNA: TGTGCCAGCAGCCCTCGGCTAGCGGGGGGGCCAATCGGGGAGCTGTTTTTT
V gene: TRBV5-6
clone size: -
CDR3 length: 17
D gene: TRBD2
J gene: TRBJ2-2

CDR3 protein: CASSLGSGTGPSWPQHF
CDR3 DNA: TGTGCCAGCAGCTTAGGCTCCGGGACAGGACCCTCCTGGCCCCAGCATTTT
V gene: TRBV7-2
clone size: few
CDR3 length: 17
D gene: TRBD1
J gene: TRBJ1-5

CDR3 protein: CASSLRSAAYEQYF
CDR3 DNA: TGCGCCAGCAGCCTAAGGTCCGCAGCCTACGAGCAGTACTTC
V gene: TRBV4-1
clone size: -
CDR3 length: 14
D gene: -
J gene: TRBJ2-7

CDR3 protein: CAWTGGNEAFF
CDR3 DNA: TGTGCCTGGACAGGGGGGAATGAAGCTTTCTTT
V gene: TRBV30
clone size: -
CDR3 length: 11
D gene: TRBD1
J gene: TRBJ1-1

CDR3 protein: CASGETQYF
CDR3 DNA: TGTGCCTCGGGAGAGACCCAGTACTTC
V gene: TRBV25-1
clone size: few
CDR3 length: 9
D gene: -
J gene: TRBJ2-5

CDR3 protein: CASSDRDRVYGYTF
CDR3 DNA: TGCGCCAGCAGTGACCGGGACAGGGTTTATGGCTACACCTTC
V gene: TRBV10-2
clone size: -
CDR3 length: 14
D gene: TRBD1
J gene: TRBJ1-2

CDR3 protein: CASSLDWGGTDTQYF
CDR3 DNA: TGTGCCAGCAGCTTAGATTGGGGAGGCACAGATACGCAGTATTTT
V gene: TRBV7-9
clone size: -
CDR3 length: 15
D gene: -
J gene: TRBJ2-3

CDR3 protein: CASSFGDRQETQYF
CDR3 DNA: TGTGCCAGCAGCTTTGGGGACAGACAAGAGACCCAGTACTTC
V gene: TRBV5-5
clone size: few
CDR3 length: 14
D gene: TRBD1
J gene: TRBJ2-5

CDR3 protein: CASSSAVSGGYNEQFF
CDR3 DNA: TGTGCCAGCAGCTCCGCGGTTAGCGGGGGGTACAATGAGCAGTTCTTC
V gene: TRBV5-6
clone size: -
CDR3 length: 16
D gene: TRBD2
J gene: TRBJ2-1

CDR3 protein: CASSSAGLTGSYEQYF
CDR3 DNA: TGTGCCAGCAGTTCCGCGGGGCTCACGGGCTCCTACGAGCAGTACTTC
V gene: TRBV27
clone size: -
CDR3 length: 16
D gene: -
J gene: TRBJ2-7

CDR3 protein: CASDRSGYEQYF
CDR3 DNA: TGTGCCTCCGACCGGTCGGGGTACGAGCAGTACTTC
V gene: TRBV7-9
clone size: few
CDR3 length: 12
D gene: -
J gene: TRBJ2-7

CDR3 protein: CAVKAGVITDTQYF
CDR3 DNA: TGTGCCGTTAAGGCCGGGGTGATCACAGATACGCAGTATTTT
V gene: TRBV10-3
clone size: few
CDR3 length: 14
D gene: -
J gene: TRBJ2-3

CDR3 protein: CASSQDPRVETQYF
CDR3 DNA: TGTGCCAGCAGCCAAGATCCGAGAGTAGAGACCCAGTACTTC
V gene: TRBV4-2
clone size: few
CDR3 length: 14
D gene: -
J gene: TRBJ2-5

CDR3 protein: CASSLKSDNSPLHF
CDR3 DNA: TGTGCCAGCAGCTTAAAAAGTGATAATTCACCCCTCCACTTT
V gene: TRBV7-3
clone size: -
CDR3 length: 14
D gene: -
J gene: TRBJ1-6

CDR3 protein: CASSHTGPHEQFF
CDR3 DNA: TGTGCCAGCAGCCATACAGGGCCCCATGAGCAGTTCTTC
V gene: TRBV13
clone size: -
CDR3 length: 13
D gene: -
J gene: TRBJ2-1

CDR3 protein: CASSLPWGPEETQYF
CDR3 DNA: TGTGCCAGCAGCTTACCATGGGGGCCCGAGGAGACCCAGTACTTC
V gene: TRBV7-2
clone size: -
CDR3 length: 15
D gene: -
J gene: TRBJ2-5

CDR3 protein: CASSPSLDISYEQYF
CDR3 DNA: TGTGCCAGCAGCCCGAGCCTCGACATCTCCTACGAGCAGTACTTC
V gene: TRBV7-9
clone size: many
CDR3 length: 15
D gene: -
J gene: TRBJ2-7

CDR3 protein: CASRDRARGEQYF
CDR3 DNA: TGTGCCAGCAGGGACAGGGCCCGGGGCGAGCAGTACTTC
V gene: TRBV27
clone size: few
CDR3 length: 13
D gene: TRBD1
J gene: TRBJ2-7

CDR3 protein: CATVGVAGNQPQHF
CDR3 DNA: TGTGCCACAGTTGGGGTAGCAGGAAACCAGCCCCAGCATTTT
V gene: TRBV7-8
clone size: -
CDR3 length: 14
D gene: -
J gene: TRBJ1-5

CDR3 protein: CASSLGGGKNSPLHF
CDR3 DNA: TGTGCCAGCAGTTTAGGAGGGGGGAAGAATTCACCCCTCCACTTT
V gene: TRBV27
clone size: few
CDR3 length: 15
D gene: -
J gene: TRBJ1-6